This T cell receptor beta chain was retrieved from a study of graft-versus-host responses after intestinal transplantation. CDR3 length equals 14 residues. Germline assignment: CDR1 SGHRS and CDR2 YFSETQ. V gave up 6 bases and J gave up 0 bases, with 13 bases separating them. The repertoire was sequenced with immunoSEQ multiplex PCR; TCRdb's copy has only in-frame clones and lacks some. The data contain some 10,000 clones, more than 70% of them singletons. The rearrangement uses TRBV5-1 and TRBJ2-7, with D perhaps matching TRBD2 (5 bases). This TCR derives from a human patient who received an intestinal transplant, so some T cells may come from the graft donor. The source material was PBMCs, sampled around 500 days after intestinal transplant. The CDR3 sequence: CASNKVGDSYEQYF. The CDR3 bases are TGCGCCAGCAACAAAGTCGGGGACTCCTACGAGCAGTACTTC.